This T cell receptor beta chain is from a study of T and B cells in COVID-19 patients. For the study at large: Most recovered patients had mild to moderate COVID-19 treated as outpatients.

Multiplex PCR with BIOMED2 TRB-A/B primer pools amplified TRB rearrangements. One entry per CDR3 protein, called by TCRdb with MiXCR from the multiplex PCR reads. The sample gives 20,000 or so distinct CDR3 sequences, approximately 28% of which show up once; roughly 2.8% is in the top ten. TRB was amplified from about 250-500 ng of blood genomic DNA. The V gene lost 6 bases and the J gene lost 1 base, with 9 bases spanning the gap. This CDR3 spans 13 amino acids. Only a few counts were recorded for this clonotype. J is TRBJ2-5 and V is TRBV12-3 or TRBV12-4, with TRBD2 as a possible D gene (6 bases). This clonotype was obtained from a human donor who had recovered from COVID-19. Sample: blood. Written as DNA, the CDR3 is TGTGCCAGCAGGTCGGGAGTCCAAGAGACCCAGTACTTC. It encodes CASRSGVQETQYF.